Presented here are 5 T cell receptor beta chains from one specimen sequenced in a study of blood T cell repertoires in COVID-19. Using immunoSEQ multiplex PCR, the repertoire was profiled, and TCRdb retains in-frame clones only, with some absent. The sample carries about 140,000 clones, 60% to 85% recorded once. The sequencing input was peripheral blood. Receptors originate from a man aged 45-60 years with acute or convalescent COVID-19.

This clone is a singleton in its sample. This rearrangement joins TRBV28 to TRBJ1-5; 12 bases line up with TRBD1. This CDR3 contains 17 residues. Germline V lookup: CDR1 MDHEN, CDR2 SYDVKM. V shed 6 bases and J 7 bases; nucleotides not matched to a gene: 13. The CDR3 nucleotides read TGTGCCAGCAGGGCAGCTCCGGGACAGGGGGCGGGACAGCCCCAGCATTTT. Its protein is CASRAAPGQGAGQPQHF.

Note on this clone: Within the sample, other DNA sequences also encode this same CDR3. The V and J genes are TRBV19 and TRBJ1-2; possibly TRBD1 for D (5 bases). The CDR3 loop spans 11 amino acids. CDR1 and CDR2 (germline): LNHDA, SQIVND (reference sequence). V was trimmed by 6 bases and J by 5 bases, leaving 7 bases between them. CDR3 sequence (DNA): TGTGCCAGTAGGGGGCTATATGGCTACACCTTC. This gives the protein CASRGLYGYTF.

J is TRBJ1-2 and V is TRBV7-2; 8 bases align to TRBD1. The trim removed 5 bases at V and 5 bases at J, leaving 4 bases unmatched. The CDR3 length is 13 residues. Germline lookup yields CDR1 SGHTA and CDR2 FQGNSA. CDR3 in amino acids: CASSGRTGYGYTF. Written as DNA, the CDR3 is TGTGCCAGCAGCGGACGGACAGGGTATGGCTACACCTTC.

The chain has TRBV5-8 and TRBJ2-7, with 7 bases identical to TRBD2. The V gene's germline CDR1 is SGHTS and CDR2 YDEGEE. This CDR3 is 12 amino acids long. V was pared by 10 bases and J by 1 base, with 5 bases of the junction left unmatched. The DNA for the CDR3 is TGTGCCCTACGAGCGGGGTCCTACGAGCAGTACTTC. Protein: CALRAGSYEQYF.

This sequence joins TRBV29-1 and TRBJ1-2, with a tentative D call TRBD1 (5 bases). CDR3 length: 12 residues. V lost 7 bases and J 7 bases, leaving 16 bases between the germline ends. Germline-derived CDR1 and CDR2 are SQVTM and ANQGSEA. In DNA, the CDR3 is TGCAGCGAACGGCGGGGGGTTGTTGGCTACACCTTC. Translation: CSERRGVVGYTF.